A selection of T cell receptor beta chains follows, all from one sample in a study of blood T cell repertoires in COVID-19. This table comes from immunoSEQ multiplex PCR, and its TCRdb copy is limited to in-frame clones, with some not included. The profile shows about 250,000 clones, around nine tenths of them singletons. Material: peripheral blood. The receptor set was obtained from an older woman who had recovered from COVID-19. The conserved cysteine and the conserved F or W are not part of the CDR3 here.

V | CDR3
TRBV6-5 | ARLGTSGAGGELF
TRBV5-1 | ASSLAAGDGGYT
TRBV27 | ASSSGQADLSNQPQH
TRBV6-1 | ASSDVQGATEAF
TRBV5-5 | ASSSAQGAQQPQH
TRBV28 | ASIQNTEAF
TRBV2 | ASSPVNEQF
TRBV24-1 | ATSLGQYFSTDTQY
TRBV28 | ASSLRMTVDYEQY
TRBV6-6 | ASSLPGLSTGELF
TRBV19 | ASSMQGVTATDTQY
TRBV5-8 | ASSLGAPQDEKLF
TRBV6-6 | ASSWDRVGSPLH
TRBV7-6 | ASSLVPGGIGNTIY
TRBV29-1 | SVRRRPQETQY
TRBV11-1 | ASSRDSNQPQH
TRBV9 | ASSVSVQETQY
TRBV7-2 | ASSLEGTSGLAADTQY
TRBV4-1 | ASSQDRGQGAGLTYEQY
TRBV29-1 | SVEDRGTSYEQY
TRBV15 | ATSRDLGLGGNEQF
TRBV7-3 | ASSSPEGANEQF
TRBV9 | ALLKPQH
TRBV6-5 | ASWGGSHAF
TRBV11-3 | ASSWTGGEAF
TRBV5-1 | ASSGASGTGELF
TRBV5-1 | ASSFSDRPYGYT
TRBV4-2 | ASSQTLEVATRRYT
TRBV29-1 | SVTPGGGNTIY
TRBV19 | ASSIWGGPYEQY
TRBV7-3 | ASSSAAGPPGGQY
TRBV1 | TSSQGAKWTGGQAEAF
TRBV4-2 | ASSQGLMTEGYGYT